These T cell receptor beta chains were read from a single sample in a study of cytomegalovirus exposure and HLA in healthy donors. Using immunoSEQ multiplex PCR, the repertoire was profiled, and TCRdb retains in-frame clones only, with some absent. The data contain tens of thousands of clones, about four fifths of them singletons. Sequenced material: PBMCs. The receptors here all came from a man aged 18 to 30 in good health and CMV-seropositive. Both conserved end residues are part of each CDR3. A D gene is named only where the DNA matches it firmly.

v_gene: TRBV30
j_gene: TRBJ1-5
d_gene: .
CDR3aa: CAWSVAGDQPQHF

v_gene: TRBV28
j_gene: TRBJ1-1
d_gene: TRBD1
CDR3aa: CASSSGTVNTEAFF

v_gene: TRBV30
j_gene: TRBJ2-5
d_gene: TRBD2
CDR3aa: CAWGTSGPQETQYF

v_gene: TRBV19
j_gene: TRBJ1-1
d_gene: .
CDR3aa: CASSRAGTNLAAFF

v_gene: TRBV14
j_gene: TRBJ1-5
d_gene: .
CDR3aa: CASSRTGMRQPQHF

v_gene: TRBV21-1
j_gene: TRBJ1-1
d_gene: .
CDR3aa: CASSKVRDFGMNTEAFF

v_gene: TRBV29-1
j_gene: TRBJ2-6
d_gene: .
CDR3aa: CSVETPSEGSGANVLTF

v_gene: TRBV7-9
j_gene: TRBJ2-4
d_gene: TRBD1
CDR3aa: CASSSRQGNGIQYF

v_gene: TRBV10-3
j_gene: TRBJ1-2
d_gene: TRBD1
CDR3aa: CATATGHYGYTF

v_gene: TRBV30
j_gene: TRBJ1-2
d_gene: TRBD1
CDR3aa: CAWTGGIPNYGYTF

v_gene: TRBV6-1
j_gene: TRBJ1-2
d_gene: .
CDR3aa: CASSEAGQDGYTF

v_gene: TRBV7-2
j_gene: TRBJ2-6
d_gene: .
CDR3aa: CASSPSSSGANVLTF

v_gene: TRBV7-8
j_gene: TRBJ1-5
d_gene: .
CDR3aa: CASSLAERQPQHF

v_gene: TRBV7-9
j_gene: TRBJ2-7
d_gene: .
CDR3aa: CASSLLDSYSYEQYF

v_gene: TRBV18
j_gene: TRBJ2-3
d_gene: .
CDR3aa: CASSPPGTDTQYF

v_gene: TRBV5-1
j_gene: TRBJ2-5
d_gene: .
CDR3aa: CASSSPEGGGETQYF

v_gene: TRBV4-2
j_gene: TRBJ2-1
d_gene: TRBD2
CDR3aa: CASSQDLGLADYNEQFF

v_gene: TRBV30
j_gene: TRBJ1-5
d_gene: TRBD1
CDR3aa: CAWRTGDQPQHF

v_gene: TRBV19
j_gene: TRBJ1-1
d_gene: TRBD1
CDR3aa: CASREGTDRSLEAFF

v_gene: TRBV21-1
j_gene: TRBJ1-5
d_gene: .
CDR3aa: CASSKSGGASNQPQHF

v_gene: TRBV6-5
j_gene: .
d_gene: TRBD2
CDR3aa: CASSYAGLAEIYEQYF

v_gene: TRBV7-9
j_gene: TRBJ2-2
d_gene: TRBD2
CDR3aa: CASSHGTSGTWAGELFF

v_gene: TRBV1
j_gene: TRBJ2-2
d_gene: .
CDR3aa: CTSSPHRYDRVNTGELFF

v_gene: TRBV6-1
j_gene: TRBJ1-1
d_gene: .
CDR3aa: CASSDRMNTEAFF

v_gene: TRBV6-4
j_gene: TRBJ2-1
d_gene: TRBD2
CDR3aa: CASSEGGASGSDEQFF

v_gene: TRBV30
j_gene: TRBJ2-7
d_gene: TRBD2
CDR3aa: CAWSLGEGQYF